The 13 T cell receptor beta chains listed next were all sequenced from one sample in a study of CD8 T cells in ankylosing spondylitis. Study-level results: For ankylosing spondylitis blood, a TCR beta motif of several highly homologous variants appeared characteristic.

Their antigen targets remain unknown. TCRdb re-derived calls from the 5' RACE reads in MiXCR, one entry per CDR3 protein. The sample gives about 840,000 distinct CDR3 sequences, approximately 12% of which show up once; less than 0.65% is in the top ten. Specimen: blood, either unsorted or a sorted T cell fraction (not recorded which). The receptors were sampled from a male donor with ankylosing spondylitis.

The sample holds many counts of this clonotype. The chain uses TRBV5-1 and TRBJ2-1; tentatively, D is TRBD1 or TRBD2 (6 bases each). The CDR3 is 15 residues long. CDR1 SGHRS and CDR2 YFSETQ come from the germline V gene. Trimming removed 4 bases from V and 6 bases from J, with 17 bases in between. CDR3 DNA sequence: TGCGCCAGCAGCCCGGGGGCACAGGGAGGCAATGAGCAGTTCTTC. It yields the protein CASSPGAQGGNEQFF.

This clonotype was observed a few times. CDR3 in amino acids: CASSQGTPFPNYGYTF. The CDR3 nucleotides are TGTGCCAGCAGCCAAGGGACACCCTTTCCTAACTATGGCTACACCTTC. The chain is built from TRBV4-2 and TRBJ1-2; TRBD1 might be the D (5 bases). Germline loops: CDR1 LGHNA, CDR2 YNFKEQ. The CDR3 covers 16 residues. Trimming pared 1 base from V and 0 bases from J, leaving 12 bases between.

There are a few counts of this clonotype. The chain has TRBV20-1 and TRBJ2-2; unclear D gene. CDR3 length: 15 amino acids. V was shortened by 0 bases and J by 5 bases, with 13 bases between the two germline ends. Germline lookup yields CDR1 DFQATT and CDR2 SNEGSKA (reference sequence). In DNA, the CDR3 is TGCAGTGCTAGAGACCCCAACCTGGCAACCGGGGAGCTGTTTTTT. This translates into CSARDPNLATGELFF.

This rearrangement joins TRBV20-1 to TRBJ2-3; TRBD2 matches at 7 bases. The CDR3 loop spans 18 amino acids. CDR1 is DFQATT and CDR2 is SNEGSKA in the germline V gene (reference sequence). V dropped 6 bases and J dropped 4; count of bases not matched to a gene: 22. CDR3 in amino acids: CSAPTSRISLVAADTQYF. Written as DNA, the CDR3 is TGCAGTGCCCCGACTAGCCGAATAAGTCTAGTCGCGGCAGATACGCAGTATTTT.

This clonotype was seen at least ten times. The genes are TRBV10-3 and TRBJ2-3; D gene ambiguous. The germline gives CDR1 ENHRY, CDR2 SYGVKD. The CDR3 covers 15 residues. V was shortened by 4 bases and J by 3 bases, with 14 bases between the two germline ends. CDR3 nucleotides: TGTGCCATCAGTGGGGCGAACACTGGGACAGATACGCAGTATTTT. It specifies CAISGANTGTDTQYF.

The J gene is TRBJ2-7, the V gene TRBV20-1, with 8 bases that match TRBD2. The V gene's germline CDR1 is DFQATT and CDR2 SNEGSKA (reference sequence). J lost 0 bases, V lost 0 bases, and 7 bases had no gene match. This CDR3 region has 16 residues. The CDR3 loop is CSARDRSGRHSYEQYF. CDR3 nucleotides: TGCAGTGCTAGAGATCGGAGCGGGAGACACTCCTACGAGCAGTACTTC.

This clonotype was detected ten times or more. The chain joins TRBV24-1 to TRBJ2-1; no definite D call. Per the germline V gene, CDR1 is KGHDR and CDR2 is SFDVKD. This CDR3 is 16 amino acids long. The V and J ends lost 2 bases and 0 bases respectively, with 10 bases between them. The CDR3 bases are TGTGCCACCAGTGATTCCGGGTCGAGCTCCTACAATGAGCAGTTCTTC. This translates into CATSDSGSSSYNEQFF.

A few counts support this clonotype. The CDR3 is CASSRGASGGETQYF. The CDR3 bases are TGTGCCAGCTCAAGGGGGGCCTCGGGAGGAGAGACCCAGTACTTC. The chain is built from TRBV6-1 and TRBJ2-5; possible D gene TRBD2, 7 bases. Germline CDR1 is MNHNS and CDR2 is SASEGT. Trimming removed 8 bases at V and 4 bases at J, with 20 bases between. The CDR3 consists of 15 residues.

A few counts support this clonotype. The V gene is TRBV5-1, the J gene TRBJ2-2; D might be TRBD1 (6 bases). This CDR3 contains 15 residues. The V end lost 5 bases, the J end lost 4 bases, and 15 bases lay between the germline ends. CDR1 is SGHRS, CDR2 YFSETQ, per germline. CDR3 region: CASSVTTGTTGELFF. For the CDR3, the DNA is TGCGCCAGCAGTGTAACGACAGGCACCACCGGGGAGCTGTTTTTT. The full variable domain, rest sourced from reference TRBV5-1 and TRBJ2-2, is KAGVTQTPRYLIKTRGQQVTLSCSPISGHRSVSWYQQTPGQGLQFLFEYFSETQRNKGNFPGRFSGRQFSNSRSEMNVSTLELGDSALYLCASSVTTGTTGELFFGEGSRLTVL.

This chain links TRBV4-1 with TRBJ1-6; 7 bases match TRBD1. There are 16 residues in the CDR3. J was trimmed by 9 bases and V by 5 bases; bases with no gene match: 13. Looked up from germline, CDR1 is MGHRA and CDR2 is YSYEKL. CDR3 nucleotide sequence: TGCGCCAGCAGCGTAGGGGAAGACAGGGTCAGTTCACCCCTCCACTTT. Amino acid sequence: CASSVGEDRVSSPLHF.

This clonotype was seen many times. V gene TRBV28 combines with J gene TRBJ2-7, with a possible D match to TRBD1 (6 bases). Germline-derived CDR1 and CDR2 are MDHEN and SYDVKM. V lost 4 bases and J 3 bases, leaving 19 bases between the germline ends. The length of the CDR3 is 16 residues. The CDR3, as DNA: TGTGCCAGCAGTTACCAAAACAGGGACCGAAACTACGAGCAGTACTTC. Translating it yields CASSYQNRDRNYEQYF.

The chain uses TRBV28 and TRBJ1-4, with D unclear. Germline CDR1 reads MDHEN; CDR2 reads SYDVKM. This CDR3 comprises 12 residues. The V end lost 2 bases, the J end lost 7 bases, and 5 bases lay between the germline ends. CDR3 sequence reads: CASSLLSEKLFF. CDR3 nucleotide sequence: TGTGCCAGCAGTTTACTCTCTGAAAAACTGTTTTTT.

CDR3 sequence (DNA): TGTGCCAGCAGCCCTGGACAGGGGGCCGCAGATACGCAGTATTTT. It translates to CASSPGQGAADTQYF. The chain employs TRBV11-1 and TRBJ2-3, with TRBD1 matching 11 bases. The length of the CDR3 is 15 residues. Germline CDR1 reads SGHAT; CDR2 reads FQDESV (reference sequence). V trimming: 5 bases; J trimming: 4 bases; junction bases outside the gene matches: 5.